The source of this T cell receptor beta chain is a study of regulatory T cells in long-lasting Graves disease. Study observations and caveats: Persistent disease preferred TRBV28, TRBJ1-2 and TRBJ2-5. Newly diagnosed patients shared about a thousand public clonotypes; persistent patients shared approximately 2,700.

Building of the TCR beta libraries involved iRepertoire HTBI primers and Arm-PCR of CDR3 regions. TCRdb reprocessed the multiplex PCR reads with MiXCR, giving one entry per CDR3 protein. Among hundreds of thousands of distinct CDR3 sequences listed, roughly 16% were seen once. This CDR3 region has 16 residues. V lost 8 bases to trimming and J lost 0 bases, with 19 bases between them. In germline, CDR1 is SGHRS, CDR2 YFSETQ. Time point given: newly diagnosed GD, antithyroid drugs for less than 3 months. Scientists built the TCR library using RNA that was extracted from PBMCs. In its sample, this clonotype was seen a few times. The target antigen is unknown. This sample also belongs to another study, concerning T cells in Graves' hyperthyroidism and ophthalmopathy. That source reports: Clinical symptoms, serum thyroxine, TRAb, thyroid ultrasound and orbital computed tomography established diagnosis.

The specimen was peripheral blood mononuclear cells (PBMCs), collected at new diagnosis, from a patient treated with antithyroid drugs. This sequence joins TRBV5-1 and TRBJ2-3, with D uncertain. The receptor was derived from a woman aged 25 to 39 with Graves disease. The CDR3, as DNA: TGCGCCAGTAAAACGACACTCGGAGCTAGCACAGATACGCAGTATTTT. Translation: CASKTTLGASTDTQYF.